What follows are 18 T cell receptor beta chains derived from one specimen sequenced in a study of brain T cells in children with intractable seizures. Sequencing used immunoSEQ multiplex PCR; TCRdb keeps in-frame clones, though not all of them. The sample carries 65,000 to 85,000 clones, roughly 91% recorded once. Sequencing was performed on peripheral blood, taken at surgery. The receptor set was obtained from a boy under three years old with tuberous sclerosis and intractable seizures.

This rearrangement joins TRBV7-8 to TRBJ2-7; TRBD2 is a possible D gene (5 bases). Trimming took off 4 bases at V and 3 bases at J, with 16 bases between the two ends. The CDR3 is made up of 15 amino acids. Germline values: CDR1 SGHVS, CDR2 FQNEAQ. In DNA form, the CDR3 reads TGTGCCAGCAGCTCAGGAGCGGCCGCTATCTACGAGCAGTACTTC. This encodes CASSSGAAAIYEQYF.

The rearrangement uses TRBV5-1 and TRBJ2-1; D is undetermined. Trimming took 4 bases from V and 1 from J, leaving 6 bases between them. The CDR3 is 13 residues long. The V gene's germline CDR1 is SGHRS and CDR2 YFSETQ. As DNA, the CDR3 is TGCGCCAGCAGCAATAGGTCCTACAATGAGCAGTTCTTC. Its translation is CASSNRSYNEQFF. The full variable domain, completed using reference TRBV5-1 and TRBJ2-1, is KAGVTQTPRYLIKTRGQQVTLSCSPISGHRSVSWYQQTPGQGLQFLFEYFSETQRNKGNFPGRFSGRQFSNSRSEMNVSTLELGDSALYLCASSNRSYNEQFFGPGTRLTVL.

This chain uses TRBV28 with TRBJ1-2; 7 positions match TRBD1. V was pared by 11 bases and J by 2 bases, with 5 bases of the junction left unmatched. From germline, CDR1 is MDHEN and CDR2 SYDVKM. CDR3 size: 12 residues. This CDR3 is CALGGANYGYTF. CDR3 bases: TGTGCCTTAGGGGGCGCGAACTATGGCTACACCTTC.

The rearrangement uses TRBV11-2 and TRBJ2-3; tentative D call: TRBD1 (5 bases). The germline CDR1 and CDR2 sequences are SGHAT and FQNNGV. The V end was cut by 3 bases, the J end by 2 bases, with 12 bases between. This CDR3 spans 15 amino acids. The CDR3 protein is CASSFIGANTDTQYF. Written as DNA, the CDR3 is TGTGCCAGCAGCTTTATTGGGGCAAACACAGATACGCAGTATTTT.

This chain connects TRBV2 to TRBJ2-5, with TRBD2 matching 10 bases. The CDR3 runs 17 residues. J was trimmed by 2 bases and V by 6 bases; bases with no gene match: 12. The V gene's germline CDR1 is SNHLY and CDR2 FYNNEI. DNA for the CDR3: TGTGCCAGCAGCCCCCCCATAGCGGGGGGCTGGCAAGAGACCCAGTACTTC. Translation gives CASSPPIAGGWQETQYF.

The genes are TRBV12-3 or TRBV12-4 and TRBJ1-1; D possibly corresponds to TRBD1 (5 bases). The CDR3 is made up of 13 amino acids. V shed 3 bases and J shed 3 bases, with 8 bases lying between them. The CDR3 DNA is TGTGCCAGCAGTTTCGTCAGGGACACTGAAGCTTTCTTT. It encodes CASSFVRDTEAFF.

V gene TRBV28 combines with J gene TRBJ1-5; 7 bases align to TRBD1. CDR3 length equals 17 residues. V dropped 0 bases and J dropped 3; count of bases not matched to a gene: 8. Germline V gene lookup returns CDR1 MDHEN and CDR2 SYDVKM. The CDR3: CASSLWTGWNNNQPQHF. The CDR3 bases are TGTGCCAGCAGTTTATGGACAGGGTGGAATAACAATCAGCCCCAGCATTTT.

The CDR3 region is CASTVDLDYGYTF. DNA for the CDR3: TGCGCCAGCACGGTGGATTTGGACTATGGCTACACCTTC. The chain uses TRBV5-1 and TRBJ1-2; D uncertain. Trimming took off 6 bases at V and 3 bases at J, with 12 bases between the two ends. The germline V gene has CDR1 SGHRS and CDR2 YFSETQ. The CDR3 extends over 13 amino acids.

This chain joins TRBV7-6 and TRBJ1-1; D gene uncertain. The germline V and J ends were trimmed by 5 bases and 0 bases, with 13 bases remaining between them. Germline V lookup: CDR1 SGHVS, CDR2 FNYEAQ. The length of the CDR3 is 15 residues. The DNA for the CDR3 is TGTGCCAGCAGCCATTTCACGAACATGAACACTGAAGCTTTCTTT. Its protein product is CASSHFTNMNTEAFF.

This chain uses TRBV6-6 with TRBJ2-3, with TRBD2 matching over 13 bases. Unmatched junction bases numbered 5, after V lost 5 bases and J lost 3 bases. The germline gives CDR1 MNHNY, CDR2 SVGAGI (reference sequence). CDR3 size: 16 residues. The CDR3 DNA sequence: TGTGCCAGCAGTCGAAAACTAGCGGGGGGGACAGATACGCAGTATTTT. As protein: CASSRKLAGGTDTQYF.

This clone was observed a few times. The rearrangement links TRBV28 to TRBJ1-3; TRBD1 is a possible D gene (5 bases). Trimming shortened V by 5 bases and J by 6 bases, and 20 bases separated the two germline ends. Germline CDR1 MDHEN, CDR2 SYDVKM. The CDR3 length is 16 residues. Written as DNA, the CDR3 is TGTGCCAGCAGTCCCCCGGACCGCCGGGGGGAAAACACCATATATTTT. Residues: CASSPPDRRGENTIYF.

The chain couples TRBV5-8 to TRBJ2-1, with TRBD2 identical over 11 bases. Per the germline V gene, CDR1 is SGHTS and CDR2 is YDEGEE. V lost 2 bases, J lost 6 bases, and 10 bases stayed unmatched. There are 17 residues in the CDR3. CDR3 residues: CASSFPATSGIGNEQFF. CDR3 in DNA: TGTGCCAGCAGCTTCCCCGCGACTAGCGGGATAGGCAATGAGCAGTTCTTC.

CDR3 sequence: CAISPLAGVGTDTQYF. The CDR3 coding sequence is TGTGCCATCAGCCCGCTAGCGGGAGTAGGCACAGATACGCAGTATTTT. This chain connects TRBV10-3 to TRBJ2-3, with 10 nucleotides matching TRBD2. The CDR3 has 16 residues. V shed 6 bases and J 1 base; nucleotides not matched to a gene: 7. CDR1 ENHRY and CDR2 SYGVKD come from the germline V gene.

The J gene is TRBJ1-1, the V gene TRBV11-2; D not certain. The CDR3 sequence is 14 residues long. V was clipped by 2 bases and J by 1 base, with 8 bases between them. In germline, CDR1 is SGHAT, CDR2 FQNNGV. CDR3 in DNA: TGTGCCAGCAGCTTAACGATCCGGAACACTGAAGCTTTCTTT. Protein: CASSLTIRNTEAFF. The whole variable domain, filled in from reference TRBV11-2 and TRBJ1-1, reads EAGVAQSPRYKIIEKRQSVAFWCNPISGHATLYWYQQILGQGPKLLIQFQNNGVVDDSQLPKDRFSAERLKGVDSTLKIQPAKLEDSAVYLCASSLTIRNTEAFFGQGTRLTVV.

The genes are TRBV6-1 and TRBJ2-3, with a possible D match to TRBD1 (5 bases). CDR1 is MNHNS and CDR2 is SASEGT in the germline V gene. The V gene lost 3 bases and the J gene lost 2 bases, with 9 bases spanning the gap. This CDR3 has 14 residues. CDR3 sequence: CASSDLGDTDTQYF. The CDR3 region has the DNA TGTGCCAGCAGTGATCTAGGGGACACAGATACGCAGTATTTT.

The chain recombines TRBV19 with TRBJ1-4; D is ambiguous. Germline assignment: CDR1 LNHDA and CDR2 SQIVND (reference sequence). CDR3 length: 14 residues. V lost 10 bases, J lost 0 bases, and 12 bases lay in between. CDR3 sequence: CATCLDSTNEKLFF. CDR3 DNA: TGTGCCACCTGTCTGGATTCAACTAATGAAAAACTGTTTTTT. The full variable domain, completed using reference TRBV19 and TRBJ1-4, is DGGITQSPKYLFRKEGQNVTLSCEQNLNHDAMYWYRQDPGQGLRLIYYSQIVNDFQKGDIAEGYSVSREKKESFPLTVTSAQKNPTAFYLCATCLDSTNEKLFFGSGTQLSVL.

This clone was detected only once. The V call is TRBV5-1, the J call TRBJ2-2; D is ambiguous. V shed 4 bases and J shed 1 base, with 2 bases lying between them. The germline V gene encodes CDR1 SGHRS and CDR2 YFSETQ. CDR3 length: 12 amino acids. For the CDR3, the DNA is TGCGCCAGCAGCGGGAACACCGGGGAGCTGTTTTTT. It specifies CASSGNTGELFF.

This rearrangement joins TRBV11-2 to TRBJ2-1; D remains unclear. CDR1 SGHAT and CDR2 FQNNGV come from the germline V gene. V gave up 5 bases and J gave up 8 bases, with 13 bases separating them. The CDR3 extends over 13 amino acids. The CDR3 coding sequence is TGTGCCAGCAGCCCCCCGACCGGCCATGAGCAGTTCTTC. Its protein is CASSPPTGHEQFF. Full variable domain (missing parts from reference TRBV11-2 and TRBJ2-1): EAGVAQSPRYKIIEKRQSVAFWCNPISGHATLYWYQQILGQGPKLLIQFQNNGVVDDSQLPKDRFSAERLKGVDSTLKIQPAKLEDSAVYLCASSPPTGHEQFFGPGTRLTVL.